A selection of T cell receptor beta chains follows, all from one sample in a study of cytomegalovirus exposure and HLA in healthy donors. Assay: immunoSEQ multiplex PCR; the TCRdb copy retains only in-frame clones and omits some. The data show some 200,000 clones, with 70% to 85% seen just once and under 15% held by the top ten. Sequencing input: PBMCs. Receptor source: a woman in her 30s in good health and CMV-seropositive. Each CDR3 is given with its conserved first and last residue. A D gene is named only where the DNA matches it firmly. Rows give clone size only sometimes, using once, few, many, or a class for an expanded clone.

V gene: TRBV27
J gene: TRBJ2-2
clone size: NA
D gene: NA
CDR3 DNA: TGTGCCAGCCGGCAAGGACAGACGAACACCGGGGAGCTGTTTTTT
CDR3 protein: CASRQGQTNTGELFF

V gene: TRBV30
J gene: TRBJ1-1
clone size: NA
D gene: NA
CDR3 DNA: TGTGCCTGGAGAATACAGGAGAACACTGAAGCTTTCTTT
CDR3 protein: CAWRIQENTEAFF

V gene: TRBV14
J gene: TRBJ1-3
clone size: NA
D gene: TRBD1
CDR3 DNA: TGTGCCAGCAGTAAACAGGGGGTTGCTGGAAACACCATATATTTT
CDR3 protein: CASSKQGVAGNTIYF

V gene: TRBV5-1
J gene: TRBJ2-6
clone size: NA
D gene: NA
CDR3 DNA: TGCGCCAGCAGCTTGGGAGTTCAGGTGAGGGCCAACGTCCTGACTTTC
CDR3 protein: CASSLGVQVRANVLTF

V gene: TRBV25-1
J gene: TRBJ2-2
clone size: NA
D gene: TRBD1
CDR3 DNA: TGTGCCAGCAGTGCCGACAGGGCCACCGGGGAGCTGTTTTTT
CDR3 protein: CASSADRATGELFF

V gene: TRBV28
J gene: TRBJ2-3
clone size: NA
D gene: NA
CDR3 DNA: TGTGCCAGCTTAGGGGGGAGGGCCTTCAGAGATACGCAGTATTTT
CDR3 protein: CASLGGRAFRDTQYF

V gene: TRBV7-2
J gene: TRBJ1-1
clone size: NA
D gene: NA
CDR3 DNA: TGTGCCAGCAGCTCCTCGAGGAGGGCTCTCGCTGAAGCTTTCTTT
CDR3 protein: CASSSSRRALAEAFF

V gene: TRBV5-1
J gene: TRBJ1-2
clone size: once
D gene: NA
CDR3 DNA: TGCGCCAGCAGCCTGGAAGGACCTCAGGGTTTAGGGTATGGCTACACCTTC
CDR3 protein: CASSLEGPQGLGYGYTF

V gene: TRBV6-1
J gene: TRBJ2-7
clone size: NA
D gene: NA
CDR3 DNA: TGTGCCAGCAGTGAAGGACTAGTCAAAACCTACGAGCAGTACTTC
CDR3 protein: CASSEGLVKTYEQYF

V gene: TRBV18
J gene: TRBJ1-1
clone size: NA
D gene: TRBD1
CDR3 DNA: TGTGCCAGCTCACTACGGGGACAGCCACTCACTGAAGCTTTCTTT
CDR3 protein: CASSLRGQPLTEAFF

V gene: TRBV4-1
J gene: TRBJ1-2
clone size: NA
D gene: NA
CDR3 DNA: TGCGCCAGCAGCCAAGACCTCCCTTATGGCTACACCTTC
CDR3 protein: CASSQDLPYGYTF

V gene: TRBV19
J gene: TRBJ1-3
clone size: few
D gene: NA
CDR3 DNA: TGTGCCAGTAGTGAGAAGTTTGGAAACACCATATATTTT
CDR3 protein: CASSEKFGNTIYF

V gene: TRBV6-5
J gene: TRBJ1-1
clone size: NA
D gene: NA
CDR3 DNA: TGTGCCAGCAGTTACTATAGCCAGAACACTGAAGCTTTCTTT
CDR3 protein: CASSYYSQNTEAFF

V gene: TRBV9
J gene: TRBJ2-7
clone size: once
D gene: NA
CDR3 DNA: TGTGCCAGCAGCGGGAGCCCCGGCTACGAGCAGTACTTC
CDR3 protein: CASSGSPGYEQYF

V gene: TRBV27
J gene: TRBJ2-5
clone size: NA
D gene: NA
CDR3 DNA: TGTGCCAGCAGTTTCGGCGGTATACAAGAGACCCAGTACTTC
CDR3 protein: CASSFGGIQETQYF